The 10 T cell receptor beta chains below come from one sample, sequenced in a study of CD8 T cells in ankylosing spondylitis. MiXCR, run by TCRdb on the 5' RACE reads, gives a single entry per CDR3 protein. The data contain about 180,000 distinct CDR3 sequences, 9.8% of them seen just once; the ten biggest clones take up roughly 15%. Sequenced sample: blood, either unsorted or a sorted T cell fraction (not recorded which). These receptors all stem from a female donor with ankylosing spondylitis or in good health (not recorded which).

This chain uses TRBV7-9 with TRBJ2-7, with 10 bases fitting TRBD1. This CDR3 is 14 amino acids long. V lost 4 bases to trimming and J lost 5 bases; unmatched junction nucleotides: 5. Germline V gene data show CDR1 as SEHNR and CDR2 as FQNEAQ (reference sequence). CDR3 in amino acids: CASSSGTGVDEQYF. Here the CDR3 DNA reads TGTGCCAGCAGCTCCGGGACAGGGGTGGACGAGCAGTACTTC.

This clonotype was seen ten or more times. The CDR3 reads CATVTVTEAFF. Written as DNA, the CDR3 is TGTGCCACCGTGACAGTCACTGAAGCTTTCTTT. This rearrangement joins TRBV27 to TRBJ1-1, with a possible D match to TRBD1 (5 bases). CDR1 and CDR2 from the germline V gene are MNHEY and SMNVEV (reference sequence). There are 11 residues in the CDR3. Trimming cost V 10 bases and J 4 bases, with 10 bases left between them.

J is TRBJ2-1 and V is TRBV4-3; 7 bases are a match to TRBD1. The CDR3 is 15 residues long. Germline CDR1 reads LGHNA; CDR2 reads YSLEER. Germline trimming cut 1 base from V and 8 bases from J; bases unmatched to any gene: 8. The DNA of the CDR3 is TGCGCCAGCAGCCAAGCAATGCTAGGACAGGATGAGCAGTTCTTC. It encodes CASSQAMLGQDEQFF.

This clonotype was counted between two and nine times. The rearrangement links TRBV29-1 to TRBJ2-7, with D perhaps matching TRBD1 (6 bases). Germline values: CDR1 SQVTM, CDR2 ANQGSEA. The V end lost 5 bases, the J end lost 2 bases, and 7 bases lay between the germline ends. The CDR3 has 11 residues. CDR3 DNA sequence: TGCAGCGTTCGACAGGCCTACGAGCAGTACTTC. Residues: CSVRQAYEQYF.

This clonotype has a handful of counts. This rearrangement joins TRBV12-3 or TRBV12-4 to TRBJ2-5; 7 bases are a match to TRBD1. The CDR3 sequence is 15 residues long. J gave up 4 bases and V 7 bases, and 12 bases lay outside the gene matches. The CDR3 region is CASTPGTVPGETQYF. CDR3 nucleotide sequence: TGTGCCAGCACCCCTGGGACAGTACCGGGAGAGACCCAGTACTTC.

This clonotype showed up just a few times. The chain recombines TRBV19 with TRBJ2-2; weak D call: TRBD2 (6 bases). The ends were cut back, 5 bases at V and 7 bases at J, with 17 bases in the middle. The CDR3 has 15 residues. Germline loops: CDR1 LNHDA, CDR2 SQIVND (reference sequence). The CDR3 reads CASSPGDLNLGELFF. As DNA, the CDR3 is TGTGCCAGTAGTCCCGGGGACTTAAACCTCGGGGAGCTGTTTTTT.

This clonotype appeared many times. The V and J genes are TRBV4-3 and TRBJ2-5, with a possible D match to TRBD1 (6 bases). Germline CDR1 is LGHNA and CDR2 is YSLEER. This CDR3 is 15 amino acids long. V was clipped by 0 bases and J by 5 bases, with 13 bases between them. The chain's CDR3 is CASSQDLVRGETQYF. CDR3 bases: TGCGCCAGCAGCCAAGACCTAGTGAGGGGGGAGACCCAGTACTTC.

There are a few counts of this clonotype. The chain combines TRBV6-5 with TRBJ1-4; D not resolved. The CDR3 is 16 amino acids. With 4 bases removed from V and 4 bases from J, the gap between germline ends came to 16 bases. Germline V gene data show CDR1 as MNHEY and CDR2 as SVGAGI. CDR3 amino acids: CASSSQLRTDNEKLFF. The DNA for the CDR3 is TGTGCCAGCAGTTCTCAGTTGAGAACAGATAATGAAAAACTGTTTTTT.

The genes are TRBV10-3 and TRBJ1-5; TRBD1 agrees at 10 bases. From germline, CDR1 is ENHRY and CDR2 SYGVKD. This CDR3 contains 18 residues. The trim removed 7 bases at V and 2 bases at J, leaving 14 bases unmatched. The CDR3 coding sequence is TGTGCCATCACCCAAAGCGGGGACAGGGGTGAAGGCAATCAGCCCCAGCATTTT. This encodes CAITQSGDRGEGNQPQHF.

The rearrangement links TRBV7-9 to TRBJ2-7; TRBD2 is a possible D gene (5 bases). CDR1 and CDR2 (germline): SEHNR, FQNEAQ (reference sequence). The CDR3 sequence is 13 residues long. Trimming cost V 4 bases and J 0 bases, with 7 bases left between them. As DNA, the CDR3 is TGTGCCAGCAGCTCTAGCCCCTCCTACGAGCAGTACTTC. Amino acids: CASSSSPSYEQYF.